Below, one T cell receptor beta chain is given with its context. Its antigen is still unknown. Within one base of it there is no much larger clone, and no base qualities were kept. This sample is drawn from a study of patients and donors after allogeneic stem cell transplantation (dated by TCRdb to 2020 to 2022). Library method: RT-PCR. The reads were generated on a NextSeq 550. TCRdb cleaned the public reads at Q25 with fastp, built clones with MiXCR and kept in-frame beta chains. Every entry covers one CDR3 protein and lists the most common genes and DNA from its rows. The sample yields 190,000 or so distinct CDR3 sequences; 40% to 45% were counted once. The ten largest account for 33% of the sample. The CDR3 holds 17 amino acids from the cysteine to the phenylalanine. The DNA shown is the 51-base CDR3, in frame from base 1. From a lookup of the germline V gene (reference sequence), CDR1 and CDR2 are MNHEY and SMNVEV. The V and J ends are trimmed by 6 bases and 0 bases, leaving 18 bases between them.

Sample: blood, either unsorted or a sorted T cell fraction (not recorded which). The TCR originated in a human donor who was either an allogeneic HSCT recipient or a stem cell or donor lymphocyte infusion donor (not recorded which). It is not recorded whose cells these are; they may come from a transplant donor. The chain is made from TRBV27 and TRBJ2-1; the D call is tentative, TRBD1 or TRBD2, as each matches 5 bases. The nucleotide sequence is given as TGTGCCAGCAGCCATATCACCGGGGCGGGCTCCTACAATGAGCAGTTCTTC. Translated, this gives CASSHITGAGSYNEQFF.